What follows is one TCR beta chain and its context. Its antigen is currently unknown. This specimen comes from a study of cytomegalovirus exposure and HLA in healthy donors. The study's findings and limits: The study listed around 150 cytomegalovirus-associated TCR beta chains.

PCR involved 60 Vbeta and 13 Jbeta primers. Method: immunoSEQ multiplex PCR; TCRdb's copy keeps in-frame clones and lacks some. The ten most abundant clones cover 2% to 3% of a sample with under 75,000 clones. The length of the CDR3 is 16 residues. The trim removed 0 bases at V and 7 bases at J, leaving 8 bases unmatched. The germline V gene encodes CDR1 SGHRS and CDR2 YFSETQ. The chain links TRBV5-1 to TRBJ2-1; TRBD1 matches 9 bases. The sequenced sample consisted of PBMCs. The TCR sequence derives from a female donor in good health and CMV-seropositive. DNA of the CDR3: TGCGCCAGCAGCTTGGGCCGCCGGGACAGGGTGAATGAGCAGTTCTTC. It specifies CASSLGRRDRVNEQFF.